This TCR beta chain was documented in a study of T cell responses to AZD1222 COVID-19 vaccine. Study-level findings and limits: The breadth and depth of Spike-specific TCRs increased once two AZD1222 doses had been given. Females made up more of the donors, who were largely white British, and clonal diversity may have come out too low. Distributed over spike, vaccine-associated CD4 TCRs predominated at 160-218 and 743-854.

The data were produced by immunoSEQ multiplex PCR, yet TCRdb's version contains in-frame clones alone and is incomplete. The repertoire includes under 150,000 clones, 80% to 95% of them detected once, and approximately 3.8% sits in the top ten. The CDR3 has 16 residues. Germline CDR1 and CDR2: SGHRS and YFSETQ. The V gene lost 4 bases and the J gene lost 9 bases, with 23 bases spanning the gap. Pooled samples include second doses given at about 4 or 12 weeks. Of note for this clone: Its target is not known.

This TCR was recovered from an adult who received the AZD1222 COVID-19 vaccine. Sequenced here: peripheral blood, sampled 28 days after the second AZD1222 dose. This chain connects TRBV5-1 to TRBJ2-1; D is perhaps TRBD1 (7 bases). The CDR3 protein is CASSPGGGGMVIEQFF. The CDR3 bases are TGCGCCAGCAGCCCCGGAGGGGGCGGGATGGTAATTGAGCAGTTCTTC. The full variable domain, in which reference TRBV5-1 and TRBJ2-1 provide the parts outside the CDR3, is KAGVTQTPRYLIKTRGQQVTLSCSPISGHRSVSWYQQTPGQGLQFLFEYFSETQRNKGNFPGRFSGRQFSNSRSEMNVSTLELGDSALYLCASSPGGGGMVIEQFFGPGTRLTVL.